The present T cell receptor (beta chain) was sequenced within a study of blood T cell repertoires in COVID-19. Per the germline V gene, CDR1 is PRHDT and CDR2 is FYEKMQ (reference sequence). CDR3 length equals 13 residues. V lost 0 bases, J lost 5 bases, and 6 bases lay in between. Enrollees, about 18 to 89 years old, lived in approximately 24 US areas. The study counted Cohort 3 donors as recovered given two negative PCRs, clearance, or symptom resolution. Libraries were prepared by immunoSEQ multiplex PCR; TCRdb keeps only in-frame clonotypes and omits some of them. The sample has fewer than 500,000 clones; more than 80% are singletons.

This chain links TRBV13 with TRBJ2-3; D remains unclear. The receptor was derived from a man younger than 45 who had recovered from COVID-19. Sequencing used PBMCs or T cells enriched from blood (not recorded which). Here the CDR3 DNA reads TGTGCCAGCAGCTTAGGGTACGGAGATACGCAGTATTTT. It is translated as CASSLGYGDTQYF.